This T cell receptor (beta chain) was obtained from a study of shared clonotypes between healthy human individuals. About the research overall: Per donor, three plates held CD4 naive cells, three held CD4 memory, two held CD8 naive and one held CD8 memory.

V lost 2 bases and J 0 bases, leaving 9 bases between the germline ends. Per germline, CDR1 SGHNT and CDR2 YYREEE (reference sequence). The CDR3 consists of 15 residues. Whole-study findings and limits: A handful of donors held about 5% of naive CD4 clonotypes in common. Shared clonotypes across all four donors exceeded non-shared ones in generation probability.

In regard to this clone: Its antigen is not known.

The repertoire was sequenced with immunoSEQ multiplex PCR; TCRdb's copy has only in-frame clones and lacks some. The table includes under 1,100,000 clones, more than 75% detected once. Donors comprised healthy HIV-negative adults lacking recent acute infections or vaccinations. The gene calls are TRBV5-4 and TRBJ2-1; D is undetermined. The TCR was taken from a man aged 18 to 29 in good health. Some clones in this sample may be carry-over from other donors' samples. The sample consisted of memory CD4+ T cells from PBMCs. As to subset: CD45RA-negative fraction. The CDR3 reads CASSFGRTSYNEQFF. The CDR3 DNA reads TGTGCCAGCAGCTTCGGGCGGACCTCCTACAATGAGCAGTTCTTC. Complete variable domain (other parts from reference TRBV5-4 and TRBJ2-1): ETGVTQSPTHLIKTRGQQVTLRCSSQSGHNTVSWYQQALGQGPQFIFQYYREEENGRGNFPPRFSGLQFPNYSSELNVNALELDDSALYLCASSFGRTSYNEQFFGPGTRLTVL.